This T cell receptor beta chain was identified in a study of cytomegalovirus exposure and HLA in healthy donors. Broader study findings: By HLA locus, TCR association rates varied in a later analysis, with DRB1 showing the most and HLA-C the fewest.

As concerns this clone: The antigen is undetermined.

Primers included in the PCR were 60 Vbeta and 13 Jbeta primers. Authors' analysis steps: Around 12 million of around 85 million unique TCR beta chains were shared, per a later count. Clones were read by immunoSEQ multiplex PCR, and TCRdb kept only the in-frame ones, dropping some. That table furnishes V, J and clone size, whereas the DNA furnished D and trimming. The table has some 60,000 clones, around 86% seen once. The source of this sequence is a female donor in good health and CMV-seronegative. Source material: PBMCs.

CDR3 bases: TGTGCCAGTAGCGCTAGCGGGGGGGACTCCTACGAGCAGTACTTC. It codes for CASSASGGDSYEQYF. This chain uses TRBV19 with TRBJ2-7; 12 bases align to TRBD2. The CDR3 loop spans 15 amino acids. CDR1 is LNHDA and CDR2 is SQIVND in the germline V gene (reference sequence). The V segment lost 6 bases and the J segment 0 bases; nucleotides outside the gene matches: 3.